This TCR beta chain is from a study of cytomegalovirus exposure and HLA in healthy donors. Overall study findings and caveats: TCR beta chains numbering some 160 were designated cytomegalovirus-associated.

Profiling relied on immunoSEQ multiplex PCR, and the TCRdb table lists in-frame clones only, not all of them. Here the sample spans around 400,000 clones, roughly 90% being singletons. The CDR3 loop spans 14 amino acids. Trimming cost V 8 bases and J 6 bases, with 21 bases left between them. CDR1 GTSNPN and CDR2 SVGIG come from the germline V gene (reference sequence). As for this clone: Its specificity is unknown.

The sequence derives from a young woman in good health and CMV-seronegative. The rearrangement joins TRBV30 to TRBJ2-3, with a possible D match to TRBD1 (6 bases). Material for sequencing was PBMCs. This chain's CDR3 is CAGRTSGTGDTQYF. The CDR3 nucleotides read TGTGCCGGTAGGACCAGTGGAACAGGGGATACGCAGTATTTT.